Below, one TCR beta chain is given with its context. Its specificity is unknown. V dropped 0 bases and J dropped 2 bases, with 16 bases sitting between them. Germline V gene lookup returns CDR1 MGHRA and CDR2 YSYEKL. This CDR3 has 18 amino acids. With random hexamers, reverse transcription was performed on about 0.5 to 1 ug of RNA. The method of amplification for TCR beta CDR3 was immunoSEQ multiplex PCR, covering 54 Vbeta and 13 Jbeta. Each CDR3 protein gets one entry after TCRdb re-called the immunoSEQ multiplex PCR reads with MiXCR. The sample consists of about 140,000 distinct CDR3 sequences, roughly 94% of them appearing once. The data stem from a study of CD8 T cells in Susac syndrome. Background on the study: At the time their blood was drawn, patients with Susac syndrome were either therapy-naive, on corticosteroids (with some of them also receiving intravenous immunoglobulin), or on intravenous immunoglobulin alone. Study outcomes and limitations: Susac CD8+ cells expanded clonally the most in TEMRA cells and in active patients.

The TCR was taken from a human donor with Susac syndrome. V gene TRBV4-1 combines with J gene TRBJ1-4; unclear D gene. The sample taken for sequencing was CD8+ T cells from PBMCs. This CDR3 is CASSQDSGEGWTNEKLFF. DNA for the CDR3: TGCGCCAGCAGCCAAGATTCGGGTGAGGGTTGGACTAATGAAAAACTGTTTTTT.